The 6 T cell receptor beta chains below were found in one sample sequenced in a study of OX40 agonist ivuxolimab in advanced cancers. Produced via immunoSEQ multiplex PCR; TCRdb's table is partial and in-frame only. The sample carries fewer than 8,000 clones, about 90% recorded once. The sample here was CD4+ or CD8+ T cells sorted from blood, taken in a trial of the OX40 agonist ivuxolimab. The receptor set was obtained from an adult with an advanced solid tumor such as melanoma, head and neck, liver or kidney cancer.

V gene TRBV28 combines with J gene TRBJ2-5; 14 positions agree with TRBD2. Germline V CDR1 and CDR2: MDHEN, SYDVKM. The CDR3 covers 17 residues. V lost 5 bases and J lost 4; bases outside the gene matches: 9. CDR3 nucleotide sequence: TGTGCCAGCAGTCCCCCGACTAGCGGGAGGGGGGTAGAGACCCAGTACTTC. Its translation is CASSPPTSGRGVETQYF.

The chain couples TRBV4-1 to TRBJ2-7; D is unclear. The CDR3 covers 13 residues. Germline V lookup: CDR1 MGHRA, CDR2 YSYEKL. V shed 1 base and J shed 4 bases, with 8 bases lying between them. The CDR3 protein is CASSQVLAYEQYF. Here the CDR3 DNA reads TGCGCCAGCAGCCAAGTTTTAGCTTACGAGCAGTACTTC.

The chain uses TRBV7-9 and TRBJ1-1; 8 bases fit TRBD1. Germline CDR1 and CDR2: SEHNR and FQNEAQ (reference sequence). The V segment lost 0 bases and the J segment 5 bases; nucleotides outside the gene matches: 5. The CDR3 totals 15 residues. This CDR3 reads CASSLADRVRTEAFF. DNA for the CDR3: TGTGCCAGCAGCTTAGCGGACAGGGTGAGAACTGAAGCTTTCTTT.

This chain links TRBV9 with TRBJ2-7; D might be TRBD2 (6 bases). Looked up from germline, CDR1 is SGDLS and CDR2 is YYNGEE. With 0 bases removed from V and 4 bases from J, the gap between germline ends came to 8 bases. The CDR3 spans 13 residues. CDR3 amino acids: CASSVAGTYEQYF. DNA of the CDR3: TGTGCCAGCAGCGTAGCTGGGACTTACGAGCAGTACTTC. Full variable domain (outside the CDR3, taken from reference TRBV9 and TRBJ2-7): DSGVTQTPKHLITATGQRVTLRCSPRSGDLSVYWYQQSLDQGLQFLIQYYNGEERAKGNILERFSAQQFPDLHSELNLSSLELGDSALYFCASSVAGTYEQYFGPGTRLTVT.

J is TRBJ2-1 and V is TRBV30, with 10 bases matching TRBD2. V shed 4 bases and J 10 bases; nucleotides not matched to a gene: 10. CDR3 length: 14 residues. Germline-derived CDR1 and CDR2 are GTSNPN and SVGIG (reference sequence). CDR3 sequence (DNA): TGTGCCTGGAAGGGGACTAGCGCGTTGGGAGAGCAGTTCTTC. The encoded protein is CAWKGTSALGEQFF.

This clone was seen a handful of times. This chain connects TRBV13 to TRBJ2-7, with a weak D call TRBD2 (7 bases). This CDR3 region has 17 residues. V was cut by 4 bases and J by 3 bases, with 22 bases left in between. CDR1 and CDR2 (germline): PRHDT, FYEKMQ (reference sequence). The CDR3 protein is CASSSVNPGGFGYEQYF. Here the CDR3 DNA reads TGTGCCAGCAGCTCCGTAAATCCGGGGGGCTTTGGCTACGAGCAGTACTTC. Based on the CDR3 plus reference TRBV13 and TRBJ2-7, the full variable domain is AAGVIQSPRHLIKEKRETATLKCYPIPRHDTVYWYQQGPGQDPQFLISFYEKMQSDKGSIPDRFSAQQFSDYHSELNMSSLELGDSALYFCASSSVNPGGFGYEQYFGPGTRLTVT.